The 6 T cell receptor beta chains below come from one sample, sequenced in a study of T-cell reconstitution after alpha-beta-depleted transplantation in children (dated by TCRdb to 2016 to 2017). The library was made by PCR. TCRdb records Illumina HiSeq 2500 as the sequencer. TCR libraries were prepared with molecular barcoding, using unique molecular identifiers to normalize TCRbeta repertoire quantification. The public reads were reanalyzed by TCRdb: fastp trimming at Q25, MiXCR alignment, in-frame beta chains only. Under each unique CDR3 protein, matching rows form one entry showing the most common genes and DNA. The sample table holds more than 200,000 distinct CDR3 sequences, of which 9.7% were seen once. The ten most abundant clones make up approximately 4.7% of the sample. The starting material was PBMCs from the stem cell graft donor, obtained from the stem cell graft. The receptors were gathered from a human donor who donated a stem cell graft to a child with SCID.

This clonotype was observed at least ten times. The chain links TRBV18 to TRBJ1-6, with 7 bases identical to TRBD1. In germline, CDR1 is KGHSH, CDR2 LQKENI. V was clipped by 6 bases and J by 9 bases; unmatched bases: 8. The CDR3 covers 14 residues. The CDR3 protein is CASSLDRDRSPLHF. CDR3 in DNA: TGTGCCAGCTCGCTCGACAGGGACCGTTCACCCCTCCACTTT.

This clonotype was recorded many times. The V gene is TRBV28, the J gene TRBJ1-5; 7 nucleotides align to TRBD1. Germline V gene lookup returns CDR1 MDHEN and CDR2 SYDVKM. The ends lost 4 bases at V and 13 bases at J; junction bases unmatched: 7. This CDR3 has 12 amino acids. The CDR3: CASSYSGGTQHF. CDR3 in DNA: TGTGCCAGCAGTTACTCAGGGGGAACTCAGCATTTT.

The table lists this clonotype with many counts. V and J are TRBV20-1 and TRBJ2-1; 9 bases agree with TRBD2. Germline V lookup: CDR1 DFQATT, CDR2 SNEGSKA (reference sequence). Trimming took 5 bases from V and 4 from J; bases not matched to a gene: 6. The CDR3 runs to 14 residues. CDR3 bases: TGCAGTGCTCCTTTAGCGGGGGATTACAATGAGCAGTTCTTC. It yields the protein CSAPLAGDYNEQFF.

This clonotype was seen ten or more times. The V call is TRBV5-6, the J call TRBJ2-1; D perhaps matches TRBD2 (6 bases). In germline, CDR1 is SGHDT, CDR2 YYEEEE. V was pared by 3 bases and J by 4 bases, with 17 bases between. This CDR3 region has 16 residues. The CDR3 here is CASSSYGRDFYNEQFF. Here the CDR3 DNA reads TGTGCCAGCAGCTCCTACGGACGGGACTTTTACAATGAGCAGTTCTTC.

This clonotype showed up many times. The rearrangement joins TRBV28 to TRBJ1-2, with TRBD1 identical over 12 bases. The V and J ends lost 3 bases and 0 bases, in that order; junction bases with no gene match: 11. Germline V gene lookup returns CDR1 MDHEN and CDR2 SYDVKM. This CDR3 region has 19 residues. The CDR3 DNA is TGTGCCAGCAGTTTCGTTTGGGGGGACAGGGGGCCTACTAACTATGGCTACACCTTC. Translating it yields CASSFVWGDRGPTNYGYTF.

This clonotype was observed many times. The V call is TRBV4-2, the J call TRBJ2-7, with D perhaps matching TRBD1 (6 bases). Per germline, CDR1 LGHNA and CDR2 YNFKEQ. V lost 0 bases and J lost 2, with 20 bases in between. The CDR3 totals 18 residues. This chain's CDR3 is CASSQEGSRGKITYEQYF. DNA of the CDR3: TGTGCCAGCAGCCAAGAGGGATCCAGGGGCAAAATAACCTACGAGCAGTACTTC.